This entry lists 9 T cell receptor beta chains sequenced from one sample in a study of beta chain features in type 1 diabetes. The study reverse transcribed the entire isolated RNA, so it sequenced expressed TCRB transcripts. Assay: immunoSEQ multiplex PCR; the TCRdb copy retains only in-frame clones and omits some. The sample lists some 150,000 clones, roughly 10% occurring once. The sample comprised central memory CD4+ T cells from blood. These receptors all come from a woman in her thirties or forties in good health.

A few counts support this clone. V gene TRBV4-2 combines with J gene TRBJ2-2, with a tentative D call TRBD2 (6 bases). Germline lookup yields CDR1 LGHNA and CDR2 YNFKEQ. CDR3 length: 18 residues. V shed 1 base and J shed 1 base, with 16 bases lying between them. CDR3 sequence: CASSQVGTGRGNTGELFF. In DNA form, the CDR3 reads TGTGCCAGCAGCCAAGTGGGGACGGGGCGGGGGAACACCGGGGAGCTGTTTTTT.

This clone was seen a few times. The rearrangement joins TRBV5-4 to TRBJ2-7; a possible D gene is TRBD2 (7 bases). This CDR3 is 14 amino acids long. CDR1 and CDR2 from the germline V gene are SGHNT and YYREEE (reference sequence). The V end lost 1 base, the J end lost 5 bases, and 13 bases lay between the germline ends. CDR3 bases: TGTGCCAGCAGCTTGTTTGGAGGGGGGGACGAGCAGTACTTC. Encoded protein: CASSLFGGGDEQYF.

This clone was counted only a few times. The chain employs TRBV5-1 and TRBJ2-3, with a tentative D call TRBD1 (5 bases). Per germline, CDR1 SGHRS and CDR2 YFSETQ. The CDR3 consists of 15 residues. Between the trimmed V and J ends, which lost 0 bases and 6 bases, there was a span of 14 bases. The CDR3 DNA is TGCGCCAGCAGCTTGGGGGCAGGGTTGGGCGATACGCAGTATTTT. Residues: CASSLGAGLGDTQYF.

This chain links TRBV7-9 with TRBJ2-1, with TRBD1 matching 7 bases. The CDR3 totals 15 residues. Per germline, CDR1 SEHNR and CDR2 FQNEAQ (reference sequence). Trimming took 7 bases from V and 0 from J; bases not matched to a gene: 6. CDR3 residues: CASTPGQSSYNEQFF. The CDR3 region has the DNA TGTGCCAGCACCCCGGGACAGAGCTCCTACAATGAGCAGTTCTTC.

This clone was counted many times. The chain is built from TRBV18 and TRBJ1-2; TRBD1 matches at 7 bases. CDR1 KGHSH and CDR2 LQKENI come from the germline V gene. J was trimmed by 2 bases and V by 3 bases; bases with no gene match: 3. The CDR3 loop spans 14 amino acids. This CDR3 reads CASSPEQGNYGYTF. CDR3 nucleotides: TGTGCCAGCTCACCCGAACAGGGGAACTATGGCTACACCTTC.

The sample holds a few counts of this clone. The chain couples TRBV6-6 to TRBJ1-2; D not resolved. CDR3 size: 12 residues. From germline, CDR1 is MNHNY and CDR2 SVGAGI (reference sequence). Trimming cost V 5 bases and J 4 bases, with 8 bases left between them. This chain's CDR3 is CASSSRFYGYTF. CDR3 nucleotide sequence: TGTGCCAGCAGTAGCAGGTTCTATGGCTACACCTTC.

On this clone: Other DNA sequences in the same sample also yield this CDR3. This chain joins TRBV7-8 and TRBJ2-1, with 7 bases that match TRBD1. The germline CDR1 and CDR2 sequences are SGHVS and FQNEAQ. This CDR3 has 13 residues. The trim removed 1 base at V and 6 bases at J, leaving 0 bases unmatched. The CDR3 spells CASSLDRGNEQFF. CDR3 in DNA: TGTGCCAGCAGCTTAGACAGGGGCAATGAGCAGTTCTTC.

This clone has just a few counts. The chain carries TRBV4-3 and TRBJ2-2, with 11 positions matching TRBD2. The CDR3 sequence is 16 residues long. Germline values: CDR1 LGHNA, CDR2 YSLEER. V shed 5 bases and J 1 base; nucleotides not matched to a gene: 3. The CDR3 DNA sequence: TGCGCCAGCAGCTCTAGCGGGGGGATGAACACCGGGGAGCTGTTTTTT. Protein product: CASSSSGGMNTGELFF.

This clone was seen only a few times. The chain combines TRBV7-9 with TRBJ2-3, with 10 bases fitting TRBD1. Trimming removed 3 bases from V and 4 bases from J; junction bases left unmatched: 7. CDR3 length: 16 amino acids. CDR1 and CDR2 (germline): SEHNR, FQNEAQ (reference sequence). The CDR3 spells CASSLDDRGQADTQYF. Here the CDR3 DNA reads TGTGCCAGCAGCTTGGATGACAGGGGGCAGGCAGATACGCAGTATTTT.